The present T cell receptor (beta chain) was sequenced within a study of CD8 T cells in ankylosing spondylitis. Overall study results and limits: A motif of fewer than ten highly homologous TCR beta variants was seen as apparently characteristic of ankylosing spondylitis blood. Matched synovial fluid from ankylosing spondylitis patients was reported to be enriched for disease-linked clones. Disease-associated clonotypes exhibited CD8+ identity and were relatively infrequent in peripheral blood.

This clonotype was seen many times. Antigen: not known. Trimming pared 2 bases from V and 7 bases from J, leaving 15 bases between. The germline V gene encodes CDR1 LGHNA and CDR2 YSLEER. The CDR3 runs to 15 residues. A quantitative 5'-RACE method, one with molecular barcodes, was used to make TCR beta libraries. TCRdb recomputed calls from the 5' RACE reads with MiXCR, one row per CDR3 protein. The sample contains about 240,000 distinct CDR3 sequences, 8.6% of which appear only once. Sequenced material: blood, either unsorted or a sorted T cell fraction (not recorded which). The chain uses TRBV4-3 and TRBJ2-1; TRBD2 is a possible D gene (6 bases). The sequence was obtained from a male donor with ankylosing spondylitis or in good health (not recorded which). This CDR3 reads CASSQPYRGSNEQFF. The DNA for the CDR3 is TGCGCCAGCAGCCAACCCTACCGGGGGAGTAATGAGCAGTTCTTC.